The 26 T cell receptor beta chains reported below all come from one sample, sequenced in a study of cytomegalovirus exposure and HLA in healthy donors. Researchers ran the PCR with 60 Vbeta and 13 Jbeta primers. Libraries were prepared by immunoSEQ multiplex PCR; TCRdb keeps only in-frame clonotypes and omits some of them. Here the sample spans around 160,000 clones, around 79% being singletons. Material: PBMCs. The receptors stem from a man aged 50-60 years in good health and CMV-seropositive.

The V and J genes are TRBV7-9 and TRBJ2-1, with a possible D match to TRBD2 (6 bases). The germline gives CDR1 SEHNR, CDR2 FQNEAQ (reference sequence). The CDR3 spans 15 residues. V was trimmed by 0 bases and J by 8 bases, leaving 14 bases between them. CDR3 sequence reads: CASSLARAGGDEQFF. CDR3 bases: TGTGCCAGCAGCTTAGCGCGAGCTGGCGGGGATGAGCAGTTCTTC.

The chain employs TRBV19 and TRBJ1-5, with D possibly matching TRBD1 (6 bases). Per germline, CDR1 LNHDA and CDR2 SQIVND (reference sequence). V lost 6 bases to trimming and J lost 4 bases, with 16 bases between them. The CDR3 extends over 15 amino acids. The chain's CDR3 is CASRGRGGANQPQHF. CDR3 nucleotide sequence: TGTGCCAGTAGGGGCCGCGGGGGGGCTAATCAGCCCCAGCATTTT.

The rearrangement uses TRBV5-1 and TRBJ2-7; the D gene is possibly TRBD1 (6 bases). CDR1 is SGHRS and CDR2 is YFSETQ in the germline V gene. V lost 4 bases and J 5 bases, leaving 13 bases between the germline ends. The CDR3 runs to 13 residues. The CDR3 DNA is TGCGCCAGCAGCGTTGGCCCAGGGGACGAGCAGTACGTC. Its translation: CASSVGPGDEQYV.

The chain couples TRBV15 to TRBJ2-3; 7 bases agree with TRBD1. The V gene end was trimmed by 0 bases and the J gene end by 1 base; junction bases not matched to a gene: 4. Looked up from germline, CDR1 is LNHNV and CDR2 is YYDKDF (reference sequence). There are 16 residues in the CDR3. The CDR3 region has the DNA TGTGCCACCAGCAGAGAGGTTACAGGGGGCACAGATACGCAGTATTTT. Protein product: CATSREVTGGTDTQYF.

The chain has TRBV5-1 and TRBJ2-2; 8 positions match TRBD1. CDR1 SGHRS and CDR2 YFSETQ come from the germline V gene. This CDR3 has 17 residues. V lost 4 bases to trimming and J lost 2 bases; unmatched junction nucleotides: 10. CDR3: CASSPQWTGLNTGELFF. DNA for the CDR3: TGCGCCAGCAGCCCCCAGTGGACAGGGCTAAACACCGGGGAGCTGTTTTTT. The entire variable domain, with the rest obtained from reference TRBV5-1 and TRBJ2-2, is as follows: KAGVTQTPRYLIKTRGQQVTLSCSPISGHRSVSWYQQTPGQGLQFLFEYFSETQRNKGNFPGRFSGRQFSNSRSEMNVSTLELGDSALYLCASSPQWTGLNTGELFFGEGSRLTVL.

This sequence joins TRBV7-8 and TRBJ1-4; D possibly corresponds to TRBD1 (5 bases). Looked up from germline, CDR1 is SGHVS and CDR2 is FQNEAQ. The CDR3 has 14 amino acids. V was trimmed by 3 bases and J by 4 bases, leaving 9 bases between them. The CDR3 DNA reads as TGTGCCAGCAGCTTTGACAGAAGTAATGAAAAACTGTTTTTT. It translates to CASSFDRSNEKLFF. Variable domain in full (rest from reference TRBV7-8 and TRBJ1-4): GAGVSQSPRYKVAKRGQDVALRCDPISGHVSLFWYQQALGQGPEFLTYFQNEAQLDKSGLPSDRFFAERPEGSVSTLKIQRTQQEDSAVYLCASSFDRSNEKLFFGSGTQLSVL.

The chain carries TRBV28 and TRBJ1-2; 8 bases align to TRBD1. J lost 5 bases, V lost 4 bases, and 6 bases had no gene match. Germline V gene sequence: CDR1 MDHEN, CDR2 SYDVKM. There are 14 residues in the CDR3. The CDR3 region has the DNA TGTGCCAGCAGTTCCCAGACAGGGGTATATGGCTACACCTTC. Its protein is CASSSQTGVYGYTF.

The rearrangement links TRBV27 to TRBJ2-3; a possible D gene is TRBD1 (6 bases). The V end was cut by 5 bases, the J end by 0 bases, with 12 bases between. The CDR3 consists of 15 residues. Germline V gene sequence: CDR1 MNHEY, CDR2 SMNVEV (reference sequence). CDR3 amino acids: CASSIQGISTDTQYF. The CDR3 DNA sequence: TGTGCCAGCAGTATACAGGGAATAAGCACAGATACGCAGTATTTT.

The DNA for the CDR3 is TGTGCCAGTAGTAAGACAGTGGAACAAGAGACCCAGTACTTC. Translation gives CASSKTVEQETQYF. V is TRBV19 and J is TRBJ2-5, with D perhaps matching TRBD1 (5 bases). This CDR3 has 14 amino acids. V lost 4 bases and J 2 bases, leaving 11 bases between the germline ends. CDR1 LNHDA and CDR2 SQIVND come from the germline V gene (reference sequence).

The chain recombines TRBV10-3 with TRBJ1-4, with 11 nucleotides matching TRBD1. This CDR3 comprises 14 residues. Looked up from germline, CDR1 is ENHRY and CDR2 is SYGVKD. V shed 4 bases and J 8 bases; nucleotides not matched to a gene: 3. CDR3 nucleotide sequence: TGTGCCATCAGTGCAGGACAGGGGGCGGAAAAACTGTTTTTT. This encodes CAISAGQGAEKLFF.

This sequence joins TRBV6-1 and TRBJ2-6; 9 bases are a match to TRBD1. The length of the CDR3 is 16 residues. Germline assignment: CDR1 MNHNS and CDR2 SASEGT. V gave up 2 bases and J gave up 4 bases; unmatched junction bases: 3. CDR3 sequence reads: CASSETGGSGANVLTF. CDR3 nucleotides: TGTGCCAGCAGTGAAACAGGGGGCTCAGGGGCCAACGTCCTGACTTTC.

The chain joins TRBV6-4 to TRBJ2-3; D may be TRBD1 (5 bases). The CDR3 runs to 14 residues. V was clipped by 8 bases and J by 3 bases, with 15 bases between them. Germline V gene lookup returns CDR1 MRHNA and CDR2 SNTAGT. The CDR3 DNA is TGTGCCAGCTCCCAGGGTCCCGGGACAGATACGCAGTATTTT. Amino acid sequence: CASSQGPGTDTQYF.

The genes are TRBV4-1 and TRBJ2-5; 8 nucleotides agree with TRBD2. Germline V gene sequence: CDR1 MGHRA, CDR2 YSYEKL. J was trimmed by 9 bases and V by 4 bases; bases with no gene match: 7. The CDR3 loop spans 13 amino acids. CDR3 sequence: CASSPSGGRPQYF. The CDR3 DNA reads TGCGCCAGCAGCCCCAGCGGGGGTCGGCCCCAGTACTTC.

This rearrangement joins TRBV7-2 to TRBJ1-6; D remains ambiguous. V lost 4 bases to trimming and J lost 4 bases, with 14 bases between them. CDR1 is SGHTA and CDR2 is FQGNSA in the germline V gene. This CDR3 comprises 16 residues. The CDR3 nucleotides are TGTGCCAGCAGCTGGAGAGCTCCTCCTTATAATTCACCCCTCCACTTT. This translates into CASSWRAPPYNSPLHF.

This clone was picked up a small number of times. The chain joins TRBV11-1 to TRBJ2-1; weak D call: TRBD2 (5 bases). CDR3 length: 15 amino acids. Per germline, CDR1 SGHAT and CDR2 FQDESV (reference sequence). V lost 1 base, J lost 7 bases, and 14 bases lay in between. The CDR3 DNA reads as TGTGCCAGCAGCTTAGGAGGGCCCGAGACTAATGAGCAGTTCTTC. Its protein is CASSLGGPETNEQFF. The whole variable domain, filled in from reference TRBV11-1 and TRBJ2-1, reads EAEVAQSPRYKITEKSQAVAFWCDPISGHATLYWYRQILGQGPELLVQFQDESVVDDSQLPKDRFSAERLKGVDSTLKIQPAELGDSAMYLCASSLGGPETNEQFFGPGTRLTVL.

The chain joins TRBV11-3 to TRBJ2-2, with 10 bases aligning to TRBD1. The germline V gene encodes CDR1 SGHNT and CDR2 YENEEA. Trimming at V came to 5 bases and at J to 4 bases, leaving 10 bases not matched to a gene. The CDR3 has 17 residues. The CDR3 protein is CASSPAGQGSVTGELFF. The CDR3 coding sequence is TGTGCCAGCAGCCCAGCGGGACAGGGGTCGGTCACCGGGGAGCTGTTTTTT.

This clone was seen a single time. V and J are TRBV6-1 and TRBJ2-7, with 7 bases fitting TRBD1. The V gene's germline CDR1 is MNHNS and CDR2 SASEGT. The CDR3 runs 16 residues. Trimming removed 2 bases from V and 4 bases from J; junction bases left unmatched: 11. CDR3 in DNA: TGTGCCAGCAGTGAAAAGGTTCGGGACAGAGGATACGAGCAGTACGTC. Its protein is CASSEKVRDRGYEQYV.

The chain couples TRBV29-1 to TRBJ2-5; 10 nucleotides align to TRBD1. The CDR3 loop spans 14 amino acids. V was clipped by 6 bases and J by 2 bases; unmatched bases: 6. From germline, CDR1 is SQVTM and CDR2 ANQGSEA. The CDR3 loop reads CSVLGQGGQETQYF. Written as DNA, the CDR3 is TGCAGCGTACTTGGACAGGGGGGACAAGAGACCCAGTACTTC.

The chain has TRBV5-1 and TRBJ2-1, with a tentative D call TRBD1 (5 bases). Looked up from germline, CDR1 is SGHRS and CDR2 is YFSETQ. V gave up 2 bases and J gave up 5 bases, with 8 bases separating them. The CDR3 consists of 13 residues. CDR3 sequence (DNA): TGCGCCAGCAGCTTTGGACAAAACAATGAGCAGTTCTTC. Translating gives CASSFGQNNEQFF.

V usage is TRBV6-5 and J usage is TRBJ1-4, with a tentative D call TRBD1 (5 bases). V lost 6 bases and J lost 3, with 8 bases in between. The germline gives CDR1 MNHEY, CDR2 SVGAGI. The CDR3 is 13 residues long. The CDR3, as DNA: TGTGCCAGCAGACAGGACCCTAATGAAAAACTGTTTTTT. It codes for CASRQDPNEKLFF.

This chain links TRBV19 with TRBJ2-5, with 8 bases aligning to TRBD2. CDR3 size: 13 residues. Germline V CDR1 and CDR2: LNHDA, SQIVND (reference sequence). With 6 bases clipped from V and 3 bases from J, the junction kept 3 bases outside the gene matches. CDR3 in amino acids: CASRELAEETQYF. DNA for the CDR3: TGTGCCAGTAGGGAACTAGCGGAAGAGACCCAGTACTTC.

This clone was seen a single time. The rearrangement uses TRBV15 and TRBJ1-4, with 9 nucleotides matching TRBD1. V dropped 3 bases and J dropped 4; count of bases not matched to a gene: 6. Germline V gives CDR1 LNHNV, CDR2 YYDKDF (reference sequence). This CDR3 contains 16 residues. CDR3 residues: CATSRGQGSGNEKLFF. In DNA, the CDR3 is TGTGCCACCAGCAGGGGACAGGGTTCGGGTAATGAAAAACTGTTTTTT.

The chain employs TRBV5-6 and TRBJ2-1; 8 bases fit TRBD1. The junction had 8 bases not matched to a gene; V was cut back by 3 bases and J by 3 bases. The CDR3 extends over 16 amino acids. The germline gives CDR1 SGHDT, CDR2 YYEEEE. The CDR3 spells CASSSGQGRFYNEQFF. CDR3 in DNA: TGTGCCAGCAGCTCCGGACAGGGACGATTCTACAATGAGCAGTTCTTC.

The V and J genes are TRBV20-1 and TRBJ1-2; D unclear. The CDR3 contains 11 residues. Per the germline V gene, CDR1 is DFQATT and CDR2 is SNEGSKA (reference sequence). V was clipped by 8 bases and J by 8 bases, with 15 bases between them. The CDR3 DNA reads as TGCAGTCCCCCAAATTTGCGGGGCTACACCTTC. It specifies CSPPNLRGYTF.

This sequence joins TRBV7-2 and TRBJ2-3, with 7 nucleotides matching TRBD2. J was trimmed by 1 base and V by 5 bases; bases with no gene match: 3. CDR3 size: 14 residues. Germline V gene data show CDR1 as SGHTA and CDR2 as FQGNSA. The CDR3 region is CASSPAGGTDTQYF. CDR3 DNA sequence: TGTGCCAGCAGCCCCGCGGGGGGCACAGATACGCAGTATTTT.

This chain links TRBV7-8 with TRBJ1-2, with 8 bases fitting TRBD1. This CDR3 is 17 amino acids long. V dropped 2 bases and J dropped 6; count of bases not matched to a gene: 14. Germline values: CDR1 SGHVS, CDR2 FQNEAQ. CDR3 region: CASSLNPYGPGGDGYTF. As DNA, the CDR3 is TGTGCCAGCAGCTTAAACCCCTATGGGCCAGGGGGCGATGGCTACACCTTC.